This T cell receptor (beta chain) was observed in a study of T-cell memory formation after mild COVID-19. Whole-study context: The study found TCR clusters largely donor specific.

The V and J ends lost 6 bases and 4 bases, in that order; junction bases with no gene match: 4. Per germline, CDR1 DFQATT and CDR2 SNEGSKA (reference sequence). There are 13 residues in the CDR3. Libraries for TCRalpha and TCRbeta carried sample barcodes and unique molecular identifiers via 5'RACE. TCRdb re-analysed the 5' RACE reads in MiXCR, keeping a single row per CDR3 protein. Here the sample spans more than 85,000 distinct CDR3 sequences, approximately 12% being singletons. The source is a man aged 18 to 29 who had mild COVID-19 (a few samples of this study predate the infection). Cell type and time point are not known. Sequenced material: PBMCs or a T cell subset sorted from them (not recorded which). The chain is built from TRBV20-1 and TRBJ2-3; 10 bases fit TRBD1. CDR3 DNA: TGCAGTGCAGAGGGACAGGGGCCAGATACGCAGTATTTT. Amino acid sequence: CSAEGQGPDTQYF.